This is a list of T cell receptor beta chains from one sample in a study of CD8 T cells in Susac syndrome. TCRdb re-called the immunoSEQ multiplex PCR reads through MiXCR, storing one row per CDR3 protein. The sample carries roughly 150,000 distinct CDR3 sequences, around 96% recorded once. Source material: CD4+ T cells from PBMCs. Receptor source: a human donor with Susac syndrome. Both conserved end residues are part of each CDR3. The D gene is left open where the match is weak. Some rows mark clone size as missing; the rest say once, few, many or name a class of expanded clone.

D,J,size,V,CDR3,DNA
.,TRBJ2-1,.,TRBV5-4,CASSPGTAPYNEQFF,TGTGCCAGCAGCCCCGGGACTGCGCCCTACAATGAGCAGTTCTTC
.,TRBJ2-3,.,TRBV25-1,CASSDLTDTQYF,TGTGCCAGCAGTGATCTCACAGATACGCAGTATTTT
TRBD1,TRBJ1-1,.,TRBV20-1,CSARQGAISEAFF,TGCAGTGCCAGACAGGGTGCAATCTCTGAAGCTTTCTTT
.,TRBJ1-1,.,TRBV4-2,CASSQDQGWRNTEAFF,TGTGCCAGCAGCCAAGATCAAGGGTGGCGGAACACTGAAGCTTTCTTT
TRBD2,TRBJ2-1,.,TRBV9,CASSVVGVLAGLDEQFF,TGTGCCAGCAGCGTAGTTGGGGTACTAGCGGGGTTGGATGAGCAGTTCTTC
.,TRBJ2-5,.,TRBV6-1,CASSDRIQETQYF,TGTGCCAGCAGTGACCGGATACAAGAGACCCAGTACTTC
.,TRBJ2-1,.,TRBV3-1,CASSLRGADEQFF,TGTGCCAGCAGCTTACGGGGGGCCGATGAGCAGTTCTTC
.,TRBJ1-5,.,TRBV20-1,CSARSGASNQPQHF,TGCAGTGCTAGGTCGGGGGCCAGCAATCAGCCCCAGCATTTT
.,TRBJ1-1,once,TRBV20-1,CSARDGAGQTEAFF,TGCAGTGCTAGAGATGGAGCAGGGCAAACTGAAGCTTTCTTT
.,TRBJ1-1,.,TRBV19,CASSPTMIGVGAFF,TGTGCCAGTAGCCCCACGATGATAGGGGTAGGAGCTTTCTTT
TRBD1,TRBJ2-5,.,TRBV20-1,CSARIWTGGETQYF,TGCAGTGCTAGGATCTGGACAGGGGGGGAGACCCAGTACTTC
TRBD2,TRBJ2-3,once,TRBV9,CASSVGAGVGTDTQYF,TGTGCCAGCAGCGTAGGAGCGGGGGTGGGCACAGATACGCAGTATTTT
.,TRBJ2-6,.,TRBV20-1,CSAPSGFLSSGANVLTF,TGCAGTGCCCCCTCGGGGTTCTTGAGCTCTGGGGCCAACGTCCTGACTTTC
.,TRBJ2-7,.,TRBV27,CASSPGTERYEQYF,TGTGCCAGCAGTCCCGGGACGGAGCGCTACGAGCAGTACTTC
TRBD1,TRBJ1-5,.,TRBV29-1,CSVATGSNQPQHF,TGCAGCGTTGCGACAGGGAGCAATCAGCCCCAGCATTTT
.,TRBJ2-1,.,TRBV19,CASNQGADSYNEQFF,TGTGCCAGTAATCAGGGTGCTGACTCCTACAATGAGCAGTTCTTC
.,TRBJ2-5,.,TRBV4-2,CASSADGQETQYF,TGTGCCAGCAGCGCGGACGGTCAAGAGACCCAGTACTTC
TRBD1,TRBJ1-1,.,TRBV29-1,CSVGQGYDEAFF,TGCAGCGTGGGACAGGGGTATGATGAAGCTTTCTTT
.,TRBJ2-5,.,TRBV29-1,CSVERVPQETQYF,TGCAGCGTTGAAAGGGTGCCACAAGAGACCCAGTACTTC
.,TRBJ1-2,.,TRBV25-1,CASSWGGGYTF,TGTGCCAGCAGTTGGGGGGGTGGCTACACCTTC
.,TRBJ1-5,.,TRBV3-1,CASSQEPIGPQHF,TGTGCCAGCAGCCAAGAGCCGATCGGGCCCCAGCATTTT
.,TRBJ2-5,once,TRBV29-1,CSVETETQYF,TGCAGCGTTGAGACGGAGACCCAGTACTTC
TRBD1,TRBJ2-3,.,TRBV5-4,CASSPEGQGTDTQYF,TGTGCCAGCAGCCCGGAGGGACAGGGAACAGATACGCAGTATTTT
.,TRBJ1-5,.,TRBV29-1,CSVGGGRGSNQPQHF,TGCAGCGTTGGAGGGGGGCGAGGTAGCAATCAGCCCCAGCATTTT
TRBD1,TRBJ2-7,.,TRBV15,CATSLRTGSHYEQYF,TGTGCCACCAGCCTCCGGACAGGTTCTCACTACGAGCAGTACTTC
TRBD1,TRBJ1-2,.,TRBV20-1,CSAREKTGDNGYTF,TGCAGTGCTAGAGAGAAAACAGGGGATAATGGCTACACCTTC
TRBD1,TRBJ2-1,.,TRBV20-1,CSARVRGQGYNEQFF,TGCAGTGCTAGAGTACGGGGACAGGGCTACAATGAGCAGTTCTTC
.,TRBJ2-2,.,TRBV7-2,CASSLVAVTGELFF,TGTGCCAGCAGCTTAGTGGCGGTAACCGGGGAGCTGTTTTTT
.,TRBJ2-7,.,TRBV18,CASSPQGHEQYF,TGTGCCAGCTCACCTCAGGGCCACGAGCAGTACTTC
TRBD1,TRBJ1-2,.,TRBV4-1,CASSQVGGQNYGYTF,TGCGCCAGCAGCCAAGTAGGGGGACAGAACTATGGCTACACCTTC
.,TRBJ1-5,.,TRBV27,CASSLLGAGAYGNQPQHF,TGTGCCAGCAGTTTACTCGGGGCCGGAGCGTATGGCAATCAGCCCCAGCATTTT
.,TRBJ2-1,.,TRBV7-8,CASSPKGGRNEQFF,TGTGCCAGCAGCCCAAAGGGGGGCCGGAATGAGCAGTTCTTC
TRBD2,TRBJ2-6,.,TRBV7-9,CASSGPRRAGKAGANVLTF,TGTGCCAGCAGCGGCCCTAGGCGAGCGGGGAAAGCGGGGGCCAACGTCCTGACTTTC
.,TRBJ2-7,.,TRBV12-3/TRBV12-4,CASRLTGLSYEQYF,TGTGCCAGCAGGCTGACAGGACTCTCCTACGAGCAGTACTTC
.,TRBJ1-2,.,TRBV11-2,CASRGRLNYGYTF,TGTGCCTCTCGAGGCAGACTAAACTATGGCTACACCTTC
.,TRBJ2-3,.,TRBV7-7,CASSPEGGMQYF,TGTGCCAGCAGCCCCGAGGGTGGTATGCAGTATTTT